The 20 T cell receptor beta chains below were found in one sample sequenced in a study of CD8 T cells in ankylosing spondylitis. Overall study findings and caveats: Ankylosing spondylitis blood seemed to carry a telltale TCR beta motif made of under ten highly homologous variants.

These TCRs' antigens remain unknown. From the 5' RACE reads, TCRdb called clonotypes with MiXCR, one entry per CDR3 protein. Of fewer than 650,000 distinct CDR3 sequences in the sample, roughly 12% were seen once. The sample was blood, either unsorted or a sorted T cell fraction (not recorded which). These TCRs come from a male donor with ankylosing spondylitis.

This sequence joins TRBV6-1 and TRBJ2-1; 11 bases fit TRBD1. The V gene end was trimmed by 11 bases and the J gene end by 9 bases; junction bases not matched to a gene: 9. The germline V gene encodes CDR1 MNHNS and CDR2 SASEGT. The CDR3 length is 13 residues. CDR3 region: CAGGDRGVGEQFF. The CDR3 DNA reads TGTGCCGGAGGGGACAGGGGGGTAGGTGAGCAGTTCTTC.

This clonotype was seen a handful of times. The CDR3 region has the DNA TGCAGTGCTAGTTGGGGGCGGGAGGGAATCAATGAGCAGTTCTTC. This sequence encodes CSASWGREGINEQFF. V is TRBV20-1 and J is TRBJ2-1; 9 bases align to TRBD2. The CDR3 contains 15 residues. The V gene's germline CDR1 is DFQATT and CDR2 SNEGSKA (reference sequence). The junction had 9 bases not matched to a gene; V was cut back by 3 bases and J by 6 bases.

The chain joins TRBV5-1 to TRBJ2-5; 8 bases fit TRBD2. This CDR3 has 17 residues. Germline CDR1 SGHRS, CDR2 YFSETQ. V shed 0 bases and J 1 base; nucleotides not matched to a gene: 8. The CDR3 reads CASSLAPTSVSQETQYF. The CDR3 DNA reads TGCGCCAGCAGCTTGGCCCCGACTAGCGTGTCCCAAGAGACCCAGTACTTC.

This clonotype has more than one count but fewer than ten. The chain employs TRBV12-3 or TRBV12-4 and TRBJ1-1; TRBD1 might be the D (5 bases). The V end lost 3 bases, the J end lost 8 bases, and 10 bases lay between the germline ends. The CDR3 extends over 12 amino acids. The CDR3 DNA reads TGTGCCAGCAGTTTTAGGACACAAGAAGCTTTCTTT. Amino acid sequence: CASSFRTQEAFF.

This clonotype was recorded a few times. The rearrangement uses TRBV19 and TRBJ2-1; D is perhaps TRBD1 (5 bases). The CDR3 is 15 amino acids. CDR1 is LNHDA and CDR2 is SQIVND in the germline V gene (reference sequence). Trimming shortened V by 2 bases and J by 2 bases, and 10 bases separated the two germline ends. Here the CDR3 reads CASSIQGGPYNEQFF. The CDR3 DNA reads as TGTGCCAGTAGTATACAGGGTGGACCCTACAATGAGCAGTTCTTC.

This clonotype was recorded a few times. The V and J genes are TRBV29-1 and TRBJ1-2, with D perhaps matching TRBD1 (6 bases). The length of the CDR3 is 15 residues. Germline assignment: CDR1 SQVTM and CDR2 ANQGSEA. Trimming took 6 bases from V and 2 from J, leaving 19 bases between them. The DNA of the CDR3 is TGCAGCGTCGGGGGCAGGGGAGACGTAAACTATGGCTACACCTTC. Translating gives CSVGGRGDVNYGYTF. Filled out from reference TRBV29-1 and TRBJ1-2, the complete variable domain reads SAVISQKPSRDICQRGTSLTIQCQVDSQVTMMFWYRQQPGQSLTLIATANQGSEATYESGFVIDKFPISRPNLTFSTLTVSNMSPEDSSIYLCSVGGRGDVNYGYTFGSGTRLTVV.

The genes are TRBV7-9 and TRBJ2-1; D gene uncertain. This CDR3 comprises 15 residues. Per the germline V gene, CDR1 is SEHNR and CDR2 is FQNEAQ (reference sequence). V was shortened by 2 bases and J by 8 bases, with 16 bases between the two germline ends. DNA of the CDR3: TGTGCCAGCAGCTTATTACGTCCCGTTGGTGATGAGCAGTTCTTC. Its translation: CASSLLRPVGDEQFF.

This chain connects TRBV20-1 to TRBJ1-2; the match to TRBD1 covers 9 bases. With 6 bases clipped from V and 4 bases from J, the junction kept 9 bases outside the gene matches. Germline loops: CDR1 DFQATT, CDR2 SNEGSKA (reference sequence). The CDR3 extends over 14 amino acids. The chain's CDR3 is CSATKTGGAYGYTF. The CDR3 region has the DNA TGCAGTGCCACAAAGACAGGGGGTGCCTATGGCTACACCTTC.

This chain joins TRBV20-1 and TRBJ1-2; TRBD1 matches 9 bases. J lost 7 bases, V lost 1 base, and 4 bases had no gene match. CDR1 is DFQATT and CDR2 is SNEGSKA in the germline V gene (reference sequence). The CDR3 totals 13 residues. In nucleotides, the CDR3 is TGCAGTGCTAGAGGGACAGGGGAGGGTGGCTACACCTTC. It codes for CSARGTGEGGYTF.

The V call is TRBV5-6, the J call TRBJ2-1, with D perhaps TRBD1 or TRBD2 (5 bases each). Germline-derived CDR1 and CDR2 are SGHDT and YYEEEE. The CDR3 has 15 amino acids. The V end lost 1 base, the J end lost 7 bases, and 15 bases lay between the germline ends. Here the CDR3 DNA reads TGTGCCAGCAGCTTGCTGGGGGTTCAAAGGAATGAGCAGTTCTTC. Translated, it gives CASSLLGVQRNEQFF.

The chain's CDR3 is CASSYPAGGADTQYF. The DNA for the CDR3 is TGTGCCAGCAGTTACCCAGCGGGAGGAGCAGATACGCAGTATTTT. This chain connects TRBV6-5 to TRBJ2-3; 9 bases fit TRBD2. The CDR3 contains 15 residues. The V gene end was trimmed by 2 bases and the J gene end by 4 bases; junction bases not matched to a gene: 4. Germline CDR1 MNHEY, CDR2 SVGAGI.

There are many counts of this clonotype. CDR3 in amino acids: CASSAVGGAGHNSPLHF. CDR3 nucleotide sequence: TGTGCCAGCAGTGCCGTTGGGGGCGCGGGCCATAATTCACCCCTCCACTTT. This chain links TRBV6-1 with TRBJ1-6; possible D gene TRBD1, 6 bases. V lost 4 bases to trimming and J lost 5 bases, with 18 bases between them. The CDR3 has 17 amino acids. The germline CDR1 and CDR2 sequences are MNHNS and SASEGT.

A few counts support this clonotype. CDR3 DNA sequence: TGTGCTAGTGGTCCAGGGACTAGCGGGAGCACAGATACGCAGTATTTT. Protein: CASGPGTSGSTDTQYF. The V and J genes are TRBV12-5 and TRBJ2-3, with 12 bases matching TRBD2. From germline, CDR1 is LGHNT and CDR2 FRNRAP. The CDR3 spans 16 residues. Trimming at V came to 5 bases and at J to 0 bases, leaving 3 bases not matched to a gene.

This rearrangement joins TRBV28 to TRBJ1-2; TRBD1 matches at 11 bases. J was trimmed by 8 bases and V by 5 bases; bases with no gene match: 16. Germline V gene sequence: CDR1 MDHEN, CDR2 SYDVKM. The CDR3 is 17 amino acids. As DNA, the CDR3 is TGTGCCAGCAGTCTTCGGACAGGGGGCTCCGCGATGAGAGGCTACACCTTC. It is translated as CASSLRTGGSAMRGYTF.

This clonotype was recorded a few times. The chain carries TRBV24-1 and TRBJ2-1; D is possibly TRBD1 (6 bases). Trimming stripped 4 bases from V and 4 bases from J, with 10 bases between. Germline V gene lookup returns CDR1 KGHDR and CDR2 SFDVKD. The CDR3 totals 14 residues. DNA for the CDR3: TGTGCCACCAGTGACTGGACAGATTACAATGAGCAGTTCTTC. Its protein product is CATSDWTDYNEQFF.

Points on this clonotype: A read error is likely, as this CDR3 ends without the conserved phenylalanine or tryptophan. The chain uses TRBV20-1 and TRBJ1-2; weak D call: TRBD1 (5 bases). Between the trimmed V and J ends, which lost 2 bases and 4 bases, there was a span of 11 bases. The germline V gene encodes CDR1 DFQATT and CDR2 SNEGSKA (reference sequence). This CDR3 is 13 amino acids long. CDR3: CSARPQGFYGYTY. The CDR3 DNA follows: TGCAGTGCTAGACCCCAGGGATTCTATGGCTACACCTAC.

This clonotype was recorded many times. The chain has TRBV29-1 and TRBJ2-1; D might be TRBD2 (6 bases). CDR3 length equals 15 residues. Trimming removed 1 base at V and 0 bases at J, with 10 bases between. Germline CDR1 is SQVTM and CDR2 is ANQGSEA. For the CDR3, the DNA is TGCAGCGTTGAAGGTGGCGGGATCTCCTACAATGAGCAGTTCTTC. Amino acids: CSVEGGGISYNEQFF.

This clonotype showed up many times. V usage is TRBV29-1 and J usage is TRBJ2-7; 8 bases agree with TRBD2. Germline trimming cut 4 bases from V and 3 bases from J; bases unmatched to any gene: 5. This CDR3 region has 13 residues. Germline CDR1 and CDR2: SQVTM and ANQGSEA. The CDR3 loop reads CSVVGLAGYEQYF. DNA of the CDR3: TGCAGCGTTGTAGGCCTAGCGGGCTACGAGCAGTACTTC.

This clonotype was counted between two and nine times. CDR3 protein: CASSPIADQETQYF. The CDR3 nucleotides read TGTGCCAGCTCACCAATAGCGGACCAAGAGACCCAGTACTTC. V gene TRBV18 combines with J gene TRBJ2-5, with D maybe TRBD2 (6 bases). Germline CDR1 reads KGHSH; CDR2 reads LQKENI. The CDR3 extends over 14 amino acids. Trimming removed 2 bases at V and 0 bases at J, with 7 bases between.

V and J are TRBV5-4 and TRBJ1-1; tentative D call: TRBD1 (5 bases). The CDR3 sequence is 13 residues long. V gave up 7 bases and J gave up 0 bases, with 10 bases separating them. Germline CDR1 is SGHNT and CDR2 is YYREEE (reference sequence). The chain's CDR3 is CASVDSMNTEAFF. CDR3 sequence (DNA): TGTGCCAGCGTCGACAGTATGAACACTGAAGCTTTCTTT.